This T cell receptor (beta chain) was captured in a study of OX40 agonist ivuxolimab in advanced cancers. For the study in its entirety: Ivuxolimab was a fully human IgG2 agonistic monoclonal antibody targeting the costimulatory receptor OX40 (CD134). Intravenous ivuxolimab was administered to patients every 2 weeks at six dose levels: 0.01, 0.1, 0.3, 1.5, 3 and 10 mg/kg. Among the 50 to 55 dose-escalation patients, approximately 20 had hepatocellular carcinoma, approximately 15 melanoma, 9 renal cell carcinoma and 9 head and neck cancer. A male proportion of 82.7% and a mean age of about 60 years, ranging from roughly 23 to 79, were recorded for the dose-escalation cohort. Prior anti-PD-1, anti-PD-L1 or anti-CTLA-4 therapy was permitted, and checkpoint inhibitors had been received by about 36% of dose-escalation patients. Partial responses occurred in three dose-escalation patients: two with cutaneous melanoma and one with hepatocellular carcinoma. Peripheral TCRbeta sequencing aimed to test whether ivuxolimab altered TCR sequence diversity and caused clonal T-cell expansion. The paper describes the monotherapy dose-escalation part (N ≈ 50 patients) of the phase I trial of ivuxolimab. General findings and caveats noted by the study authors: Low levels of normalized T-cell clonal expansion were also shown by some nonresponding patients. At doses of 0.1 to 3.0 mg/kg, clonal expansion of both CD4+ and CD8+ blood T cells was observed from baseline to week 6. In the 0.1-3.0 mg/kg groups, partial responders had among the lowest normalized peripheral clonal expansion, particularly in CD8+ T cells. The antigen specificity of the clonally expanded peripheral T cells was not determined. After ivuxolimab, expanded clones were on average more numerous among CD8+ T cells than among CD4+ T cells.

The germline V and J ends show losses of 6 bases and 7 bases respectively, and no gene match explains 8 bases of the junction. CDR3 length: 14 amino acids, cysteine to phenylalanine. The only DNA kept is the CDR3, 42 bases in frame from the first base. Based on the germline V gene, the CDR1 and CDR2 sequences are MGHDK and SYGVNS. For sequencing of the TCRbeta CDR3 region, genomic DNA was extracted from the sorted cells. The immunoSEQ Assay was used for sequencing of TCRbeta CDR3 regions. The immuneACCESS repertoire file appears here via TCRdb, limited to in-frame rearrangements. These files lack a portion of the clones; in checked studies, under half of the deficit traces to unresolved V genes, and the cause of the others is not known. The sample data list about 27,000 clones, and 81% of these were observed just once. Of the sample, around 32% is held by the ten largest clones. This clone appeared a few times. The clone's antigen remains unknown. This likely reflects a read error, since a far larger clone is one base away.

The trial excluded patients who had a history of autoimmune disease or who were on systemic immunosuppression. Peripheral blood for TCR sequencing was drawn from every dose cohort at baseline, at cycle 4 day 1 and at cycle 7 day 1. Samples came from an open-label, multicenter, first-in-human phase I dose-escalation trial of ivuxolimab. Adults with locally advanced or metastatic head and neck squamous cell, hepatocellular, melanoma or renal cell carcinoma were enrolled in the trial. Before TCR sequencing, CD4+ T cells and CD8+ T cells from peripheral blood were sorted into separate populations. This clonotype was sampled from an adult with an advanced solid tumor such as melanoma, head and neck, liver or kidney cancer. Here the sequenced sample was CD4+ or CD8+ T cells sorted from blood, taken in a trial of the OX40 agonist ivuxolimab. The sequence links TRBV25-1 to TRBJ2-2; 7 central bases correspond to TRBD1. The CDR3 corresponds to CASSSDRADGELFF. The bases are TGTGCCAGCAGCTCCGACAGGGCGGACGGGGAGCTGTTTTTT.